This TCR beta chain was obtained from a study of cytotoxic CD8 clonotypes in ibrutinib-treated CLL. Profiling relied on immunoSEQ multiplex PCR, and the TCRdb table lists in-frame clones only, not all of them. The sample yields a few hundred thousand clones, roughly 71% seen once. The V and J ends lost 5 bases and 15 bases, in that order; junction bases with no gene match: 9. In germline, CDR1 is LNHNV, CDR2 YYDKDF (reference sequence). The CDR3 spans 13 residues. The source of this sequence is a human donor with chronic lymphocytic leukemia. The sample was PBMCs, taken after 36 months of ibrutinib treatment. The chain uses TRBV15 and TRBJ2-2; 10 positions match TRBD1. CDR3 in amino acids: CATSSRAGTGVFF. CDR3 DNA: TGTGCCACCAGCTCAAGGGCCGGGACAGGGGTGTTTTTT.